The sequence of this TCR beta chain was determined in a study of T cells after yellow fever vaccination. Study outcomes and limitations: Weaker, the secondary response had a peak occurring faster, on day 5 versus 15. A minor fraction of clonotypes spanned both CD4 and CD8 compartments.

Conversion of TCR transcripts into cDNA relied on 5'RACE template switching, which added a universal primer site and UMIs. TCRdb used MiXCR to reprocess the 5' RACE reads, holding one entry per CDR3 protein. The sample includes under 250,000 distinct CDR3 sequences, under 3.5% of them seen just once. In this sample, this clonotype turned up many times. Its antigen remains unidentified. The CDR3 contains 17 residues. Germline assignment: CDR1 SGHRS and CDR2 YFSETQ. V lost 8 bases and J lost 0; bases outside the gene matches: 14. Sequenced here: CD4+ T cells sorted from PBMCs, sampled 10 days after the yellow fever booster vaccination. The gene calls are TRBV5-1 and TRBJ1-1, with TRBD1 matching over 9 bases. This clonotype was sampled from a man aged 18 to 30 who received the YFV17D yellow fever vaccine. CDR3 in DNA: TGCGCCAGACAGATCGGGACAGGGTCAGACATGAACACTGAAGCTTTCTTT. Protein sequence: CARQIGTGSDMNTEAFF.